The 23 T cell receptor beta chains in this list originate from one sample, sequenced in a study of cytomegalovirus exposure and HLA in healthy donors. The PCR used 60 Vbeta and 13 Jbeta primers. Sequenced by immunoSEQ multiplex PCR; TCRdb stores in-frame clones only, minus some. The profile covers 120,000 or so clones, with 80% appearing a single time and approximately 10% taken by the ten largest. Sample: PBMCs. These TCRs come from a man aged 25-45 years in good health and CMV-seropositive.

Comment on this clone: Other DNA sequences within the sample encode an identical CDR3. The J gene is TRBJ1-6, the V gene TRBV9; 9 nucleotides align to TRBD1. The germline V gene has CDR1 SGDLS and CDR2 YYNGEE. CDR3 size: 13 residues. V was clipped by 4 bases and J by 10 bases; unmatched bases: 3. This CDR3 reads CASSLDRGSPLHF. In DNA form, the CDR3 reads TGTGCCAGCAGCCTGGACAGGGGCTCACCCCTCCACTTT. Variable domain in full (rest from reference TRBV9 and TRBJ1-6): DSGVTQTPKHLITATGQRVTLRCSPRSGDLSVYWYQQSLDQGLQFLIQYYNGEERAKGNILERFSAQQFPDLHSELNLSSLELGDSALYFCASSLDRGSPLHFGNGTRLTVT.

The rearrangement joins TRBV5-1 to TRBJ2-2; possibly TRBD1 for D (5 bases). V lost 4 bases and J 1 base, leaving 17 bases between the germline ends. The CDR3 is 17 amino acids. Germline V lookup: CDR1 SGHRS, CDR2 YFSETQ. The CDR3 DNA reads TGCGCCAGCAGCACAGCAGGGTTGGTACGGAACACCGGGGAGCTGTTTTTT. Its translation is CASSTAGLVRNTGELFF.

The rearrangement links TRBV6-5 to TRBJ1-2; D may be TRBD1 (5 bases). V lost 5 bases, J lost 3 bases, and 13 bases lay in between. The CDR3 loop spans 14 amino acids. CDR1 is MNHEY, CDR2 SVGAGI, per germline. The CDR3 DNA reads TGTGCCAGCAGTGCTGGACAATTCGACTATGGCTACACCTTC. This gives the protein CASSAGQFDYGYTF.

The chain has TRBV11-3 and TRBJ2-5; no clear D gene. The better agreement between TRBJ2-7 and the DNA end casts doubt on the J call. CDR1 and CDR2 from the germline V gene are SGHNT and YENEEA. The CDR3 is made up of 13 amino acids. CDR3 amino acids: CASSLGPGYEQYF. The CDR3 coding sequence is TGTGCCAGCAGCTTAGGACCAGGCTACGAGCAGTACTTC.

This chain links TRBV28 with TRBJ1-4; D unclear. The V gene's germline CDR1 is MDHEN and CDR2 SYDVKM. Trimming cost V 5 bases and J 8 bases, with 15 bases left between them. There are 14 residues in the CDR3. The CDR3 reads CASSPQDFGEKLFF. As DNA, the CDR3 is TGTGCCAGCAGTCCCCAGGACTTTGGAGAAAAACTGTTTTTT.

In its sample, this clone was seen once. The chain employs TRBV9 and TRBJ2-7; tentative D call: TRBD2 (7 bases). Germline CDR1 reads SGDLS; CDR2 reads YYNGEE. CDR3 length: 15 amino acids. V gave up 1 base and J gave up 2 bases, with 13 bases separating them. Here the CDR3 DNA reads TGTGCCAGCAGCGTATCCGGGGGGCTAACCTACGAGCAGTACTTC. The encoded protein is CASSVSGGLTYEQYF.

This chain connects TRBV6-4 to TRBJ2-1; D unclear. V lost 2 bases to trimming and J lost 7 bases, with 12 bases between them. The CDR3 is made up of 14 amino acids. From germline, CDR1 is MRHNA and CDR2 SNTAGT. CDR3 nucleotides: TGTGCCAGCAGTGACCCTACGACAAGGAATGAGCAGTTCTTC. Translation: CASSDPTTRNEQFF.

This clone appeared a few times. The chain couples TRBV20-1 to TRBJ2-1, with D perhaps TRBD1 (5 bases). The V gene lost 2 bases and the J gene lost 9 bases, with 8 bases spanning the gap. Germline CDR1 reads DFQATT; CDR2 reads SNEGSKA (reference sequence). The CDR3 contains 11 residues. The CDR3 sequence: CSARRGSEQFF. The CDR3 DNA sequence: TGCAGTGCTAGAAGGGGTAGTGAGCAGTTCTTC.

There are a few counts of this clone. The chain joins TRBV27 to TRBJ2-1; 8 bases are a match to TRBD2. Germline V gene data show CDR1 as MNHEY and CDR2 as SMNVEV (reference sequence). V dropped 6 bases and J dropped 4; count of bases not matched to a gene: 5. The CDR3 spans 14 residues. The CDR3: CASSGGAGYNEQFF. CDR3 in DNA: TGTGCCAGCAGCGGGGGGGCCGGGTACAATGAGCAGTTCTTC.

Here the CDR3 reads CASSQVKAGISTDTQYF. The CDR3 DNA sequence: TGCGCCAGCAGCCAAGTTAAGGCGGGAATAAGCACAGATACGCAGTATTTT. J is TRBJ2-3 and V is TRBV4-1, with D tentatively TRBD2 (6 bases). V was clipped by 1 base and J by 0 bases, with 14 bases between them. The CDR3 has 17 residues. Germline lookup yields CDR1 MGHRA and CDR2 YSYEKL.

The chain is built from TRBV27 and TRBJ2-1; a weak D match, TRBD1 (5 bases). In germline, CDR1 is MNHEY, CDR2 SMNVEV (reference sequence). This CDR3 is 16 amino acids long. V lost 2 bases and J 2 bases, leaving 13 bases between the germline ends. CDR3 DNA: TGTGCCAGCAGTTTAACATCGGACATCCCCTACAATGAGCAGTTCTTC. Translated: CASSLTSDIPYNEQFF.

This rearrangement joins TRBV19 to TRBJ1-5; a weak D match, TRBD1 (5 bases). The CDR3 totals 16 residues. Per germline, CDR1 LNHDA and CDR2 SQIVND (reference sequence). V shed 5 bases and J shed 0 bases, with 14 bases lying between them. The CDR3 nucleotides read TGTGCCAGTAGTCCAAGTCAGGGCTATAGCAATCAGCCCCAGCATTTT. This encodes CASSPSQGYSNQPQHF.

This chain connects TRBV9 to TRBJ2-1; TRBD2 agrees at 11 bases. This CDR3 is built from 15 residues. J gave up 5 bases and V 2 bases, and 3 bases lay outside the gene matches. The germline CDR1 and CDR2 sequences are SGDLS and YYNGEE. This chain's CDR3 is CASSVGSGGDNEQFF. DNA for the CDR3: TGTGCCAGCAGCGTTGGTAGCGGGGGGGACAATGAGCAGTTCTTC.

The CDR3 DNA reads TGCGCCAGCAGCCAAGGACAGGGGCATGGCTACACCTTC. Translating it yields CASSQGQGHGYTF. The chain links TRBV4-1 to TRBJ1-2; 8 bases align to TRBD1. From germline, CDR1 is MGHRA and CDR2 YSYEKL. The V segment lost 1 base and the J segment 6 bases; nucleotides outside the gene matches: 1. The CDR3 has 13 residues.

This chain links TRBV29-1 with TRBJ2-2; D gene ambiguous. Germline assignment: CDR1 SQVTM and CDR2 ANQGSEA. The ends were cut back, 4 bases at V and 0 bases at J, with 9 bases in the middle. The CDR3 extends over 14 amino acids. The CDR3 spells CSVGVETNTGELFF. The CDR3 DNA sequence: TGCAGCGTTGGAGTAGAAACGAACACCGGGGAGCTGTTTTTT.

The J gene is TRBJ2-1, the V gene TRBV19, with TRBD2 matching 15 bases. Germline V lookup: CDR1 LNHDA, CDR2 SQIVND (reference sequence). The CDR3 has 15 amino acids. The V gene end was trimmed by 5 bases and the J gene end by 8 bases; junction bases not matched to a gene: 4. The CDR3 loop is CASSGLAGGQDEQFF. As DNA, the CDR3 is TGTGCCAGTAGTGGACTAGCGGGGGGGCAGGATGAGCAGTTCTTC. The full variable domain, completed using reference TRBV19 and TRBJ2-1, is DGGITQSPKYLFRKEGQNVTLSCEQNLNHDAMYWYRQDPGQGLRLIYYSQIVNDFQKGDIAEGYSVSREKKESFPLTVTSAQKNPTAFYLCASSGLAGGQDEQFFGPGTRLTVL.

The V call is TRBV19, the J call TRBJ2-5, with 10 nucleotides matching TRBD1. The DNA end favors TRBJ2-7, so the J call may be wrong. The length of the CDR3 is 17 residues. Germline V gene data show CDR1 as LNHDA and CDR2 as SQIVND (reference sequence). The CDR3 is CASSPRDRGIQSDEQYF. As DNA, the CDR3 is TGTGCCAGTAGTCCCCGGGACAGGGGAATTCAGTCTGACGAGCAGTACTTC.

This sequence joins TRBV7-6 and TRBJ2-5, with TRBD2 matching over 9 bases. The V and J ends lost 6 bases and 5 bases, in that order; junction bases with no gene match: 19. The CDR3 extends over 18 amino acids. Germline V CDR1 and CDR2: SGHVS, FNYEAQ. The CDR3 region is CASSSRAGGLLRSETQYF. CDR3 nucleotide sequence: TGTGCCAGCAGTTCACGAGCGGGGGGCCTACTTCGGTCGGAGACCCAGTACTTC.

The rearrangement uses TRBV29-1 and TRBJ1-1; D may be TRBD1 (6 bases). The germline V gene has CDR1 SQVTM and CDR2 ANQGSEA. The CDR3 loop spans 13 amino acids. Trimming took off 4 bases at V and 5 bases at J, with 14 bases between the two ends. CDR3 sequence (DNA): TGCAGCGTTGTCCGGGGGAGGGGGACTGAAGCTTTCTTT. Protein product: CSVVRGRGTEAFF.

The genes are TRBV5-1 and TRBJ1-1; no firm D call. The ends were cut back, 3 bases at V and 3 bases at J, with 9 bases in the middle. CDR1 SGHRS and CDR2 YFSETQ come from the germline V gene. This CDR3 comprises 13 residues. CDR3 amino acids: CASSWSRDTEAFF. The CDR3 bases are TGCGCCAGCAGCTGGTCCCGGGACACTGAAGCTTTCTTT.

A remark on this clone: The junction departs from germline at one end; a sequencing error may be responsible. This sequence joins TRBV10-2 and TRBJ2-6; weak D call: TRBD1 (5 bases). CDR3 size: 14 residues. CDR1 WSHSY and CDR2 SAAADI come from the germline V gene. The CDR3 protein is CASSDFSGANGLTF. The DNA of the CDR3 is TGCGCCAGCAGTGATTTCTCTGGGGCCAACGGCCTGACTTTC.

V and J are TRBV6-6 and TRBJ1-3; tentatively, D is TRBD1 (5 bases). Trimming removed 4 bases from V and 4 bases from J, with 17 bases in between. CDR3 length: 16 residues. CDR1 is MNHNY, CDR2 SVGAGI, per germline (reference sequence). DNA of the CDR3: TGTGCCAGCAGTTTCCCTAGGGGAGGGTACGGAAACACCATATATTTT. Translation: CASSFPRGGYGNTIYF.

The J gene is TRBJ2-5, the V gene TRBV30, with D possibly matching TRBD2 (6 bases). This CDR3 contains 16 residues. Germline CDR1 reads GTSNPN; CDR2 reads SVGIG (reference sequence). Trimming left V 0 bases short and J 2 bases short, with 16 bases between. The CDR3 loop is CAWSVEAGGSQETQYF. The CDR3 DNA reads TGTGCCTGGAGTGTAGAGGCTGGGGGGTCTCAAGAGACCCAGTACTTC. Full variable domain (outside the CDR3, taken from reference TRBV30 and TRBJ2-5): SQTIHQWPATLVQPVGSPLSLECTVEGTSNPNLYWYRQAAGRGLQLLFYSVGIGQISSEVPQNLSASRPQDRQFILSSKKLLLSDSGFYLCAWSVEAGGSQETQYFGPGTRLLVL.